A selection of T cell receptor beta chains follows, all from one sample in a study of blood T cell repertoires in COVID-19. Profiled with immunoSEQ multiplex PCR; TCRdb holds only in-frame clones, not every one. The table shows around 180,000 clones, with about 88% occurring only once. Sequenced input: peripheral blood. The receptor set was obtained from a man in his sixties with acute or convalescent COVID-19. The CDR3 runs from the conserved cysteine through the conserved F or W. D genes are given only for firm matches. The size entry is marked missing in some rows and otherwise reads once, few, many or a size class.

clone_size: -
j_call: TRBJ2-1
d_call: -
v_call: TRBV11-2
cdr3_nt: TGTGCCAGCAGCTCAAGGGGCCTCGACAATGAGCAGTTCTTC
cdr3_aa: CASSSRGLDNEQFF

clone_size: -
j_call: TRBJ2-7
d_call: -
v_call: TRBV21-1
cdr3_nt: TGTGCCAGCAGCAAGGGACTAGCGGGAGTCCTCTCCTACGAGCAGTACTTC
cdr3_aa: CASSKGLAGVLSYEQYF

clone_size: -
j_call: TRBJ2-7
d_call: -
v_call: TRBV6-1
cdr3_nt: TGTGCCAGCAGTGAAACCCGGGTTGGGCAGTACTTC
cdr3_aa: CASSETRVGQYF

clone_size: few
j_call: TRBJ2-5
d_call: TRBD2
v_call: TRBV9
cdr3_nt: TGTGCCAGCAGCACCCTAGCGGGGGCGAGGGAGACCCAGTACTTC
cdr3_aa: CASSTLAGARETQYF

clone_size: -
j_call: TRBJ1-1
d_call: -
v_call: TRBV5-8
cdr3_nt: TGTGCCAGCAGCTTGGTCGCCCTCCTAGGAGCTTTCTTT
cdr3_aa: CASSLVALLGAFF

clone_size: -
j_call: TRBJ1-5
d_call: TRBD1
v_call: TRBV7-2
cdr3_nt: TGTGCCAGCAGCAGAGTCGGGACAGGGGGACAGCCCCAGCATTTT
cdr3_aa: CASSRVGTGGQPQHF

clone_size: -
j_call: TRBJ1-4
d_call: TRBD1
v_call: TRBV6-6
cdr3_nt: TGTGCCAGCAGCCGGGGACAGGGAAGCGAAAAACTGTTTTTT
cdr3_aa: CASSRGQGSEKLFF

clone_size: -
j_call: TRBJ2-7
d_call: -
v_call: TRBV24-1
cdr3_nt: TGTGCCACCAGTTCAAACGGAGCTACTAGTGGGAACGAGCAGTACTTC
cdr3_aa: CATSSNGATSGNEQYF

clone_size: -
j_call: TRBJ2-4
d_call: TRBD2
v_call: TRBV10-2
cdr3_nt: TGCGCCAGCAGTGACCCTAGCGGGCTAGCCAAAAACATTCAGTACTTC
cdr3_aa: CASSDPSGLAKNIQYF

clone_size: -
j_call: TRBJ2-7
d_call: -
v_call: TRBV3-1/TRBV3-2
cdr3_nt: TGTGCCAGCAGCCAAACTCGGGGTTACGAGCAGTACTTC
cdr3_aa: CASSQTRGYEQYF

clone_size: -
j_call: TRBJ2-1
d_call: -
v_call: TRBV29-1
cdr3_nt: TGCTTGGGGCGGACATCCTACAATGAGCAGTTCTTC
cdr3_aa: CLGRTSYNEQFF

clone_size: -
j_call: TRBJ2-7
d_call: TRBD1
v_call: TRBV19
cdr3_nt: TGTGCCAGTAGTATAACCGCGGCAGGGGGATACGAGCAGTACTTC
cdr3_aa: CASSITAAGGYEQYF

clone_size: -
j_call: TRBJ1-2
d_call: -
v_call: TRBV7-9
cdr3_nt: TGTGCCAGCAGCACCCTCAACAGTGGCTACACCTTC
cdr3_aa: CASSTLNSGYTF

clone_size: -
j_call: TRBJ1-2
d_call: -
v_call: TRBV10-2
cdr3_nt: TGCGCCAGCAGGGATTCCGGGGGGCGGAAAGGATATGGCTACACCTTC
cdr3_aa: CASRDSGGRKGYGYTF

clone_size: -
j_call: TRBJ2-1
d_call: TRBD2
v_call: TRBV19
cdr3_nt: TGTGCCAGTAGTACTCCTAGCGGGGGGGTTTCGAATGAGCAGTTCTTC
cdr3_aa: CASSTPSGGVSNEQFF

clone_size: -
j_call: TRBJ1-2
d_call: -
v_call: TRBV11-1
cdr3_nt: TGTGCCAGCAGCTTCGGGACTATGGAGCGCTACACCTTC
cdr3_aa: CASSFGTMERYTF

clone_size: -
j_call: TRBJ2-5
d_call: TRBD1
v_call: TRBV2
cdr3_nt: TGTGCCGCGGGGACAGGGAGGCCCCAAACGGAGACCCAGTACTTC
cdr3_aa: CAAGTGRPQTETQYF

clone_size: -
j_call: TRBJ2-2
d_call: TRBD1
v_call: TRBV7-2
cdr3_nt: TGTGCCAGCAGCGGGACAGCCCAAACCGGGGAGCTGTTTTTT
cdr3_aa: CASSGTAQTGELFF

clone_size: -
j_call: TRBJ1-2
d_call: TRBD1
v_call: TRBV5-8
cdr3_nt: TGTGCCAGCGTTCAATCAGGGGGAATTGGCTATGGCTACACCTTC
cdr3_aa: CASVQSGGIGYGYTF

clone_size: many
j_call: TRBJ1-2
d_call: -
v_call: TRBV7-3
cdr3_nt: TGTGCCAGCAGCCCCTCCAAGGGGGTGAGTGGCTACACCTTC
cdr3_aa: CASSPSKGVSGYTF

clone_size: -
j_call: TRBJ1-2
d_call: -
v_call: TRBV7-8
cdr3_nt: TGTGCCAGCAGCGAAATCACCACAGGGATCGGCTATGGCTACACCTTC
cdr3_aa: CASSEITTGIGYGYTF

clone_size: once
j_call: TRBJ2-5
d_call: -
v_call: TRBV27
cdr3_nt: TGTGCCAGCCGGGGACTTCAAGAGACCCAGTACTTC
cdr3_aa: CASRGLQETQYF

clone_size: -
j_call: TRBJ1-2
d_call: -
v_call: TRBV6-2/TRBV6-3
cdr3_nt: TGTGCCAGCAGTGCCCGACAGGTTAACTATGGCTACACCTTC
cdr3_aa: CASSARQVNYGYTF

clone_size: -
j_call: TRBJ2-5
d_call: -
v_call: TRBV14
cdr3_nt: TGTGCCAGCAGCCAAGCCCGAGAGACCCAGTACTTC
cdr3_aa: CASSQARETQYF

clone_size: -
j_call: TRBJ2-3
d_call: -
v_call: TRBV6-2/TRBV6-3
cdr3_nt: TGTGCCAGCAGTTACTCGGGCACAGAGACCGTTTATAACACAGATACGCAGTATTTT
cdr3_aa: CASSYSGTETVYNTDTQYF

clone_size: once
j_call: TRBJ2-5
d_call: -
v_call: TRBV24-1
cdr3_nt: TGTGCCACCAGTGATTTGAGAACAGGGAATCAAGAGACCCAGTACTTC
cdr3_aa: CATSDLRTGNQETQYF

clone_size: -
j_call: TRBJ2-1
d_call: -
v_call: TRBV2
cdr3_nt: TGTGCCAGCAGTGACGGGACAAGCTACAATGAGCAGTTCTTC
cdr3_aa: CASSDGTSYNEQFF

clone_size: -
j_call: TRBJ2-5
d_call: -
v_call: TRBV14
cdr3_nt: TGTGCCAGCAGCCAAGATCTAGCCCAGTACTTC
cdr3_aa: CASSQDLAQYF

clone_size: -
j_call: TRBJ1-1
d_call: TRBD1
v_call: TRBV2
cdr3_nt: TGTGCCAGCAGTGGGCCGGGACAGGGTAGTCCTGAAGCTTTCTTT
cdr3_aa: CASSGPGQGSPEAFF

clone_size: -
j_call: TRBJ1-1
d_call: -
v_call: TRBV24-1
cdr3_nt: TGTGCCACCAGTGACCCAGGGACAACCCAAGGGGCTTTCTTT
cdr3_aa: CATSDPGTTQGAFF

clone_size: many
j_call: TRBJ2-3
d_call: TRBD2
v_call: TRBV3-1/TRBV3-2
cdr3_nt: TGTGCCAGCAGCCAAGACCCGTTACTAGCGGGGGCCTTCACAGATACGCAGTATTTT
cdr3_aa: CASSQDPLLAGAFTDTQYF

clone_size: -
j_call: TRBJ1-1
d_call: -
v_call: TRBV30
cdr3_nt: TGTGCCTTGGTTAGGGGGGGCACTGAAGCTTTCTTT
cdr3_aa: CALVRGGTEAFF

clone_size: -
j_call: TRBJ2-5
d_call: -
v_call: TRBV6-1
cdr3_nt: TGTGCCAGCAGTGATTCGGCGGGATCTCAAGAGACCCAGTACTTC
cdr3_aa: CASSDSAGSQETQYF

clone_size: -
j_call: TRBJ1-1
d_call: -
v_call: TRBV6-1
cdr3_nt: TGTGCCAGCAGTGAAGCGCGGGGCACTGAAGCTTTCTTT
cdr3_aa: CASSEARGTEAFF

clone_size: -
j_call: TRBJ2-2
d_call: TRBD2
v_call: TRBV30
cdr3_nt: TGTGCCTGGAGTCGGGGGGGAAACACCGGGGAGCTGTTTTTT
cdr3_aa: CAWSRGGNTGELFF

clone_size: -
j_call: TRBJ2-3
d_call: -
v_call: TRBV5-1
cdr3_nt: TGCGCCAGCAGCTTACGGGGATCTGGAGATACGCAGTATTTT
cdr3_aa: CASSLRGSGDTQYF

clone_size: -
j_call: TRBJ1-2
d_call: TRBD1
v_call: TRBV6-5
cdr3_nt: TGTGCCAGCAGTTACAGAGGGCAGGGGGATTATGGCTACACCTTC
cdr3_aa: CASSYRGQGDYGYTF

clone_size: -
j_call: TRBJ1-3
d_call: -
v_call: TRBV11-2
cdr3_nt: TGTGCCAGCAGCCAGGGACTGATTTCTGGAAACACCATATATTTT
cdr3_aa: CASSQGLISGNTIYF

clone_size: -
j_call: TRBJ2-3
d_call: -
v_call: TRBV5-4
cdr3_nt: TGTGCCAGCAGCTTCCGGACTGCGGGTGATACGCAGTATTTT
cdr3_aa: CASSFRTAGDTQYF

clone_size: -
j_call: TRBJ2-3
d_call: TRBD1
v_call: TRBV5-1
cdr3_nt: TGCGCCAGCAGCAGTACAGGGGTAGGCACAGATACGCAGTATTTT
cdr3_aa: CASSSTGVGTDTQYF

clone_size: -
j_call: TRBJ2-2
d_call: -
v_call: TRBV5-1
cdr3_nt: TGCGCCAGCAGCTTGGCAGGGTCCGATGGCGGGGAGCTGTTTTTT
cdr3_aa: CASSLAGSDGGELFF

clone_size: -
j_call: TRBJ2-7
d_call: -
v_call: TRBV6-5
cdr3_nt: TGTGCCAGCGGCTTCAGAGGAGCCTACGAGCAGTACTTC
cdr3_aa: CASGFRGAYEQYF

clone_size: -
j_call: TRBJ2-2
d_call: TRBD1
v_call: TRBV24-1
cdr3_nt: TGTGCCACCAGTGTGACAGGGCCCGGGGAGCTGTTTTTT
cdr3_aa: CATSVTGPGELFF

clone_size: -
j_call: TRBJ1-6
d_call: TRBD1
v_call: TRBV27
cdr3_nt: TGTGCCAGCAGTCCAAGGACAGGGGCTGCCTATAATTCACCCCTCCACTTT
cdr3_aa: CASSPRTGAAYNSPLHF

clone_size: -
j_call: TRBJ1-2
d_call: TRBD1
v_call: TRBV7-9
cdr3_nt: TGTGCCAGCAGCCCAGGGACAGTTGATGGCTACACCTTC
cdr3_aa: CASSPGTVDGYTF

clone_size: -
j_call: TRBJ2-2
d_call: -
v_call: TRBV7-9
cdr3_nt: TGTGCCAGCAGCCGCTCCGGGGGGCTCGGGGAGCTGTTTTTT
cdr3_aa: CASSRSGGLGELFF

clone_size: -
j_call: TRBJ1-6
d_call: TRBD1
v_call: TRBV2
cdr3_nt: TGTGCCAGCAGGAGGGACAGGGGGAATTCACCCCTCCACTTT
cdr3_aa: CASRRDRGNSPLHF